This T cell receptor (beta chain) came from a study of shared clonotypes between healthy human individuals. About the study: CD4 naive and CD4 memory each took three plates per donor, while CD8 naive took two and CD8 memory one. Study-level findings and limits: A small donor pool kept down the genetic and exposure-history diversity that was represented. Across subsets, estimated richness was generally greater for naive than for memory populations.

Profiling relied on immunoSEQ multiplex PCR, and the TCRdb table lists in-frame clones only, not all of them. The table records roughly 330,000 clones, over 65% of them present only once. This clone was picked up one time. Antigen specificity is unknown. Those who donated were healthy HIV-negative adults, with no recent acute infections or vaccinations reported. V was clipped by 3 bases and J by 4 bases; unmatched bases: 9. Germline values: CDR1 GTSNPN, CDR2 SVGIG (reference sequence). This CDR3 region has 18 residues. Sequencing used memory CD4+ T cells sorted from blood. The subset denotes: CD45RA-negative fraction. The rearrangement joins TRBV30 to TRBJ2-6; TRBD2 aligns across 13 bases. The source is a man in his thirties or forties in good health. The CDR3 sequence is CAWRELAGGPIGANVLTF. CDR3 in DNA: TGTGCCTGGAGGGAACTAGCGGGAGGGCCGATAGGGGCCAACGTCCTGACTTTC.